This T cell receptor (beta chain) was sequenced in a study of siplizumab effects on memory and regulatory T cells. Study results and limitations: Naive versus memory phenotype went unassigned for roughly 75-95% of proliferating CD4+ or CD8+ clones.

A remark on this clone: Antigen specificity is unknown.

CDR1 MNHNS and CDR2 SASEGT come from the germline V gene. V was cut by 10 bases and J by 2 bases, with 12 bases left in between. The CDR3 is 14 residues long. Sequenced by immunoSEQ multiplex PCR; TCRdb stores in-frame clones only, minus some. This table holds some 120,000 clones, just over 90% found once. The clonotype was recovered from a human donor in good health. Material for sequencing was non-Treg CD4+ T cells sorted from blood. The V call is TRBV6-1, the J call TRBJ2-6; D is unresolved. CDR3 coding DNA: TGTGCCACCCTCGCCCTCGCTGGGGCCAACGTCCTGACTTTC. Protein sequence: CATLALAGANVLTF.